These 12 T cell receptor beta chains were sequenced from one sample in a study of shared clonotypes between healthy human individuals. Libraries were prepared by immunoSEQ multiplex PCR; TCRdb keeps only in-frame clonotypes and omits some of them. The sample contains some 2.4 million clones, 93% of which appear only once. The sequenced sample was naive CD4+ T cells from PBMCs. Subset reported: CD45RA+ positively selected. Receptors were obtained from a man aged 18-30 years in good health. Some clones in this sample may be carry-over from other donors' samples.

V and J are TRBV6-6 and TRBJ1-1; D is uncertain. The CDR3 has 14 amino acids. Trimming left V 5 bases short and J 1 base short, with 11 bases between. Germline CDR1 MNHNY, CDR2 SVGAGI (reference sequence). The CDR3 DNA sequence: TGTGCCAGCAGTCGGACCTCAGGGAACACTGAAGCTTTCTTT. The encoded protein is CASSRTSGNTEAFF.

V gene TRBV18 combines with J gene TRBJ2-1; TRBD1 matches 8 bases. Germline V lookup: CDR1 KGHSH, CDR2 LQKENI. Trimming at V came to 5 bases and at J to 1 base, leaving 4 bases not matched to a gene. The CDR3 has 15 amino acids. For the CDR3, the DNA is TGTGCCAGCTCAGAAGGGACAGGTTCCTACAATGAGCAGTTCTTC. As protein: CASSEGTGSYNEQFF.

The J gene is TRBJ2-7, the V gene TRBV28; D possibly corresponds to TRBD1 (6 bases). The CDR3 has 14 residues. The V and J ends lost 5 bases and 2 bases respectively, with 13 bases between them. Germline V gene lookup returns CDR1 MDHEN and CDR2 SYDVKM. CDR3 in amino acids: CASSPEQGPYEQYF. The CDR3 DNA sequence: TGTGCCAGCAGTCCGGAACAGGGCCCCTACGAGCAGTACTTC. Variable domain in full (rest from reference TRBV28 and TRBJ2-7): DVKVTQSSRYLVKRTGEKVFLECVQDMDHENMFWYRQDPGLGLRLIYFSYDVKMKEKGDIPEGYSVSREKKERFSLILESASTNQTSMYLCASSPEQGPYEQYFGPGTRLTVT.

The genes are TRBV6-4 and TRBJ1-1; tentatively, D is TRBD1 (5 bases). V lost 3 bases and J 9 bases, leaving 14 bases between the germline ends. The CDR3 is made up of 13 amino acids. From germline, CDR1 is MRHNA and CDR2 SNTAGT. CDR3 bases: TGTGCCAGCAGTGAGAGGGCAGGGTCTCAAGCTTTCTTT. Translated: CASSERAGSQAFF.

CDR3 amino acids: CASSFQAPQETQYF. The CDR3 nucleotides read TGCGCCAGCAGCTTCCAAGCGCCTCAAGAGACCCAGTACTTC. V gene TRBV5-1 combines with J gene TRBJ2-5, with D hard to call. This CDR3 region has 14 residues. Trimming stripped 2 bases from V and 2 bases from J, with 10 bases between. The germline V gene encodes CDR1 SGHRS and CDR2 YFSETQ.

The V and J genes are TRBV5-4 and TRBJ2-3; the D gene could be TRBD1 or TRBD2 (6 bases each). V lost 4 bases and J 6 bases, leaving 15 bases between the germline ends. This CDR3 region has 14 residues. The germline CDR1 and CDR2 sequences are SGHNT and YYREEE (reference sequence). The CDR3 DNA follows: TGTGCCAGCAGCCTGGGGGGCCTTGGGGATACGCAGTATTTT. Translating gives CASSLGGLGDTQYF.

J is TRBJ1-5 and V is TRBV4-1; no clear D. CDR1 is MGHRA, CDR2 YSYEKL, per germline. The V gene lost 6 bases and the J gene lost 4 bases, with 19 bases spanning the gap. The length of the CDR3 is 16 residues. The CDR3 coding sequence is TGCGCCAGCAGTCGTGGAGCACTTAGAGAAAATCAGCCCCAGCATTTT. Encoded protein: CASSRGALRENQPQHF.

This clone was observed a few times. A junction end diverges from the germline sequence, so it may reflect a read error. The same CDR3 arises from other DNA sequences in this sample as well. The V gene is TRBV7-3, the J gene TRBJ1-1, with a weak D call TRBD1 (6 bases). Germline CDR1 and CDR2: SGHTA and FQGTGA. The CDR3 consists of 14 residues. CDR3 nucleotides: TGTGCCAGCAGCCTAACGGGACAGAACACTGAAGCTTTCTTT. Encoded protein: CASSLTGQNTEAFF. The entire variable domain, with the rest obtained from reference TRBV7-3 and TRBJ1-1, is as follows: GAGVSQTPSNKVTEKGKYVELRCDPISGHTALYWYRQSLGQGPEFLIYFQGTGAADDSGLPNDRFFAVRPEGSVSTLKIQRTERGDSAVYLCASSLTGQNTEAFFGQGTRLTVV.

The chain combines TRBV7-2 with TRBJ2-5, with 7 bases matching TRBD2. This CDR3 has 15 amino acids. Germline V gene sequence: CDR1 SGHTA, CDR2 FQGNSA. Losses at the gene ends were 5 bases for V and 4 bases for J; bases not matched to a gene: 10. In nucleotides, the CDR3 is TGTGCCAGCAGCGCCCGGGCGGGAGTTATAGAGACCCAGTACTTC. As protein: CASSARAGVIETQYF. Together with reference TRBV7-2 and TRBJ2-5, the CDR3 gives the full variable domain: GAGVSQSPSNKVTEKGKDVELRCDPISGHTALYWYRQSLGQGLEFLIYFQGNSAPDKSGLPSDRFSAERTGGSVSTLTIQRTQQEDSAVYLCASSARAGVIETQYFGPGTRLLVL.

V gene TRBV4-2 combines with J gene TRBJ2-7; D might be TRBD1 (6 bases). The CDR3 loop spans 16 amino acids. Trimming left V 2 bases short and J 0 bases short, with 14 bases between. From germline, CDR1 is LGHNA and CDR2 YNFKEQ. The CDR3 region is CASSQRDTQLSYEQYF. CDR3 in DNA: TGTGCCAGCAGCCAACGGGACACCCAGCTCTCCTACGAGCAGTACTTC.

The chain employs TRBV4-2 and TRBJ2-7, with 8 bases matching TRBD1. This CDR3 region has 14 residues. Germline loops: CDR1 LGHNA, CDR2 YNFKEQ. V shed 7 bases and J 1 base; nucleotides not matched to a gene: 6. The CDR3: CASISGTGSYEQYF. The CDR3, as DNA: TGTGCCAGCATTTCCGGGACAGGTTCCTACGAGCAGTACTTC.

Concerning this clone: This same CDR3 is encoded by further DNA sequences in the sample. The rearrangement uses TRBV4-3 and TRBJ1-5, with unresolved D. Per the germline V gene, CDR1 is LGHNA and CDR2 is YSLEER. CDR3 size: 15 residues. V lost 0 bases and J 4 bases, leaving 10 bases between the germline ends. The chain's CDR3 is CASSQDRSGNQPQHF. The CDR3 DNA is TGCGCCAGCAGCCAAGATCGATCGGGGAATCAGCCCCAGCATTTT.